Presented here are 9 T cell receptor beta chains from one specimen sequenced in a study of graft-versus-host responses after intestinal transplantation. The antigens of these receptors remain unknown. Data came from immunoSEQ multiplex PCR; TCRdb stores just in-frame clones and leaves some out. The data show under 150,000 clones, approximately 94% seen once. The source material was unstimulated CD4+ T cells sorted from spleen or lymph node cells, sampled before intestinal transplant. The source is a human donor who received an intestinal transplant.

The chain recombines TRBV4-1 with TRBJ1-1; the match to TRBD1 covers 7 bases. Germline CDR1 and CDR2: MGHRA and YSYEKL. The CDR3 consists of 16 residues. J was trimmed by 1 base and V by 1 base; bases with no gene match: 6. CDR3 DNA sequence: TGCGCCAGCAGCCAAGCGGGGGACAGACCGAACACTGAAGCTTTCTTT. This codes for CASSQAGDRPNTEAFF.

This clone was observed once. CDR3 amino acids: CAISEFPDTGELFF. The CDR3 nucleotides are TGTGCCATCAGTGAGTTCCCAGACACCGGGGAGCTGTTTTTT. The rearrangement links TRBV10-3 to TRBJ2-2; D not certain. Germline CDR1 ENHRY, CDR2 SYGVKD. V dropped 1 base and J dropped 3 bases, with 6 bases sitting between them. This CDR3 spans 14 amino acids.

The chain has TRBV6-1 and TRBJ1-5; D perhaps matches TRBD1 (6 bases). The V end was cut by 6 bases, the J end by 8 bases, with 14 bases between. The CDR3 extends over 13 amino acids. Germline V gene sequence: CDR1 MNHNS, CDR2 SASEGT. The CDR3 sequence is CASSRGRAEPQHF. CDR3 nucleotides: TGTGCCAGCAGCAGGGGAAGGGCTGAGCCCCAGCATTTT.

The V call is TRBV5-1, the J call TRBJ2-7; the D gene could be TRBD1 or TRBD2 (5 bases each). This CDR3 spans 14 amino acids. Germline-derived CDR1 and CDR2 are SGHRS and YFSETQ. V lost 0 bases and J 5 bases, leaving 12 bases between the germline ends. In DNA, the CDR3 is TGCGCCAGCAGCTTGGTCGTCTTGGGGGACGAGCAGTACTTC. It translates to CASSLVVLGDEQYF.

This chain links TRBV11-3 with TRBJ2-1, with 9 positions matching TRBD1. The CDR3 is 17 residues long. V was clipped by 5 bases and J by 2 bases; unmatched bases: 10. The V gene's germline CDR1 is SGHNT and CDR2 YENEEA. CDR3 bases: TGTGCCAGCAGCCCCTGGACAGGGGCTGGGACCTACAATGAGCAGTTCTTC. Encoded protein: CASSPWTGAGTYNEQFF.

V usage is TRBV6-5 and J usage is TRBJ1-2; 7 bases line up with TRBD1. After removal of 1 base from V and 5 bases from J, the junction contained 7 bases not matched to a gene. Looked up from germline, CDR1 is MNHEY and CDR2 is SVGAGI. The CDR3 has 15 amino acids. The CDR3: CASSYLAGGRYGYTF. The CDR3 DNA reads as TGTGCCAGCAGTTACTTGGCAGGGGGTCGGTATGGCTACACCTTC.

V and J are TRBV5-8 and TRBJ1-1; no definite D call. The CDR3 has 12 residues. Per germline, CDR1 SGHTS and CDR2 YDEGEE. The V end lost 2 bases, the J end lost 2 bases, and 4 bases lay between the germline ends. CDR3 sequence: CASSFRNTEAFF. CDR3 coding DNA: TGTGCCAGCAGCTTTCGAAACACTGAAGCTTTCTTT.

The V and J genes are TRBV29-1 and TRBJ2-4; 7 positions match TRBD2. Germline V lookup: CDR1 SQVTM, CDR2 ANQGSEA. The CDR3 covers 15 residues. Trimming cost V 7 bases and J 4 bases; bases outside gene matches: 13. CDR3 nucleotides: TGCAGCGCCCTCGACCTCGGGCGGGGGAAAAACATTCAGTACTTC. Its translation is CSALDLGRGKNIQYF.

The genes are TRBV6-5 and TRBJ2-1; 7 bases are shared with TRBD1. This CDR3 spans 15 amino acids. The junction had 7 bases not matched to a gene; V was cut back by 6 bases and J by 2 bases. Germline-derived CDR1 and CDR2 are MNHEY and SVGAGI. Here the CDR3 DNA reads TGTGCCAGCAGGTTAACAGGGGACGCCTACAATGAGCAGTTCTTC. Amino acid sequence: CASRLTGDAYNEQFF.